Following are 32 T cell receptor beta chains from one sample sequenced in a study of T cell responses to AZD1222 COVID-19 vaccine. Clones were sequenced by immunoSEQ multiplex PCR, and TCRdb holds only the in-frame ones, with some missing. Of approximately 84,000 clones listed, roughly 89% are singletons. Sequences were derived from peripheral blood, sampled on day 0 of AZD1222 vaccination. These receptors came from an adult in good health.

The chain links TRBV3-1 (or the pseudogene TRBV3-2) to TRBJ2-1; TRBD1 agrees at 11 bases. The CDR3 length is 13 residues. Germline CDR1 reads LGHDT; CDR2 reads YNNKEL (reference sequence). V shed 1 base and J 12 bases; nucleotides not matched to a gene: 2. CDR3 amino acids: CASSQGTGGAQFF. The CDR3 coding sequence is TGTGCCAGCAGCCAAGGGACAGGGGGCGCGCAGTTCTTC.

The chain employs TRBV7-3 and TRBJ2-1, with 8 bases fitting TRBD2. V gave up 3 bases and J gave up 5 bases; unmatched junction bases: 6. The CDR3 spans 15 residues. Germline V gives CDR1 SGHTA, CDR2 FQGTGA. Written as DNA, the CDR3 is TGTGCCAGCAGCTTCTTTGCGGGGGGAAACAATGAGCAGTTCTTC. It encodes CASSFFAGGNNEQFF.

The chain links TRBV4-2 to TRBJ2-1, with TRBD2 identical over 8 bases. The germline CDR1 and CDR2 sequences are LGHNA and YNFKEQ. This CDR3 has 16 residues. V was clipped by 4 bases and J by 12 bases; unmatched bases: 17. CDR3 protein: CASSLRGGSGTRGQFF. In nucleotides, the CDR3 is TGTGCCAGCAGCCTCCGTGGTGGTAGCGGGACCCGAGGGCAGTTCTTC.

V is TRBV3-1 (or the pseudogene TRBV3-2) and J is TRBJ1-1, with D possibly matching TRBD1 (6 bases). This CDR3 comprises 15 residues. Germline values: CDR1 LGHDT, CDR2 YNNKEL (reference sequence). Trimming removed 4 bases from V and 6 bases from J, with 18 bases in between. As DNA, the CDR3 is TGTGCCAGCAGCCCTTCGGACAGAAGGGCCGCTGAAGCTTTCTTT. Its protein product is CASSPSDRRAAEAFF.

V gene TRBV29-1 combines with J gene TRBJ1-2; a weak D match, TRBD1 (5 bases). Trimming took 7 bases from V and 8 from J, leaving 14 bases between them. CDR1 and CDR2 (germline): SQVTM, ANQGSEA. CDR3 length equals 11 residues. The CDR3 sequence: CSEGTLAGYTF. The CDR3 DNA reads as TGCAGCGAAGGGACCTTGGCGGGCTACACCTTC.

This clone was seen once. The chain recombines TRBV6-5 with TRBJ1-1; D is unresolved. CDR3 length: 16 amino acids. The germline V and J ends were trimmed by 2 bases and 1 base, with 14 bases remaining between them. Germline values: CDR1 MNHEY, CDR2 SVGAGI. The DNA for the CDR3 is TGTGCCAGCAGTTACGACGGAGGGCGGAGGAACACTGAAGCTTTCTTT. It is translated as CASSYDGGRRNTEAFF.

The chain couples TRBV5-5 to TRBJ2-7, with no clear D. This CDR3 is built from 13 residues. Germline V gene lookup returns CDR1 SGHKS and CDR2 YYEKEE (reference sequence). The germline V and J ends were trimmed by 2 bases and 3 bases, with 9 bases remaining between them. CDR3 loop: CASSLCCGYEQYF. CDR3 sequence (DNA): TGTGCCAGCAGCTTATGCTGCGGCTACGAGCAGTACTTC.

This chain connects TRBV7-2 to TRBJ1-4; D remains ambiguous. The CDR3 contains 13 residues. Germline CDR1 is SGHTA and CDR2 is FQGNSA. V was cut by 1 base and J by 8 bases, with 8 bases left in between. The CDR3 sequence is CASSLVVGEKLFF. The DNA for the CDR3 is TGTGCCAGCAGCTTAGTGGTAGGGGAAAAACTGTTTTTT. Together with reference TRBV7-2 and TRBJ1-4, the CDR3 gives the full variable domain: GAGVSQSPSNKVTEKGKDVELRCDPISGHTALYWYRQSLGQGLEFLIYFQGNSAPDKSGLPSDRFSAERTGGSVSTLTIQRTQQEDSAVYLCASSLVVGEKLFFGSGTQLSVL.

This clone was seen only once. The chain joins TRBV5-1 to TRBJ2-1, with 7 bases lining up with TRBD2. The CDR3 runs to 14 residues. The junction had 7 bases not matched to a gene; V was cut back by 1 base and J by 9 bases. The germline V gene has CDR1 SGHRS and CDR2 YFSETQ. The CDR3 loop reads CASSLPRGGTEQFF. CDR3 nucleotide sequence: TGCGCCAGCAGCTTGCCCCGCGGGGGAACTGAGCAGTTCTTC. The whole variable domain, remainder taken from reference TRBV5-1 and TRBJ2-1, is KAGVTQTPRYLIKTRGQQVTLSCSPISGHRSVSWYQQTPGQGLQFLFEYFSETQRNKGNFPGRFSGRQFSNSRSEMNVSTLELGDSALYLCASSLPRGGTEQFFGPGTRLTVL.

This chain uses TRBV2 with TRBJ1-2; D may be TRBD1 (6 bases). Looked up from germline, CDR1 is SNHLY and CDR2 is FYNNEI. V lost 8 bases and J 4 bases, leaving 14 bases between the germline ends. The CDR3 has 13 amino acids. DNA of the CDR3: TGTGCCAGCCCCTCGACAGGTGCCTATGGCTACACCTTC. Its translation: CASPSTGAYGYTF.

The CDR3 sequence: CASSPVRGSEAFF. DNA of the CDR3: TGTGCCAGCAGCCCCGTTAGGGGGTCTGAAGCTTTCTTT. The V call is TRBV9, the J call TRBJ1-1; TRBD1 might be the D (6 bases). CDR3 length: 13 residues. Trimming stripped 4 bases from V and 6 bases from J, with 13 bases between. Germline V gives CDR1 SGDLS, CDR2 YYNGEE.

The chain recombines TRBV3-1 (or the pseudogene TRBV3-2) with TRBJ2-3; D call uncertain. V lost 1 base, J lost 3 bases, and 8 bases lay in between. This CDR3 has 14 residues. The germline gives CDR1 LGHDT, CDR2 YNNKEL (reference sequence). In nucleotides, the CDR3 is TGTGCCAGCAGCCAAGTTTTCAAAACAGATACGCAGTATTTT. Translated, it gives CASSQVFKTDTQYF.

This clone was seen a few times. The CDR3 coding sequence is TGTGCCAGCTCACCACAGGGATCTGGAAACACCATATATTTT. This translates into CASSPQGSGNTIYF. The chain links TRBV18 to TRBJ1-3; the D is unclear. CDR3 length equals 14 residues. V lost 1 base and J lost 1, with 5 bases in between. Looked up from germline, CDR1 is KGHSH and CDR2 is LQKENI.

This clone was picked up a small number of times. V gene TRBV7-9 combines with J gene TRBJ1-1; D may be TRBD1 (5 bases). Germline V gene sequence: CDR1 SEHNR, CDR2 FQNEAQ (reference sequence). Trimming took off 6 bases at V and 6 bases at J, with 14 bases between the two ends. The CDR3 has 13 amino acids. The CDR3 spells CASRGVGVSEAFF. CDR3 sequence (DNA): TGTGCCAGCAGGGGAGTGGGGGTGTCTGAAGCTTTCTTT.

This clone was counted once. The chain uses TRBV6-1 and TRBJ1-2, with 10 nucleotides matching TRBD1. The germline V gene encodes CDR1 MNHNS and CDR2 SASEGT. The CDR3 consists of 17 residues. V lost 1 base, J lost 4 bases, and 9 bases stayed unmatched. CDR3 sequence reads: CASSEGGGTGVLYGYTF. For the CDR3, the DNA is TGTGCCAGCAGTGAAGGGGGTGGGACAGGGGTCCTCTATGGCTACACCTTC.

The chain has TRBV7-9 and TRBJ1-2; possible D gene TRBD1, 5 bases. CDR1 and CDR2 (germline): SEHNR, FQNEAQ (reference sequence). Deletions cut 5 bases from V and 3 bases from J, with 22 bases between. The CDR3 contains 17 residues. The CDR3 is CASSATGRELGDYGYTF. CDR3 DNA sequence: TGTGCCAGCAGCGCCACGGGACGGGAGCTGGGGGACTATGGCTACACCTTC.

The chain combines TRBV4-2 with TRBJ2-1, with 7 bases lining up with TRBD1. The J segment lost 0 bases and the V segment lost 4 bases, leaving 6 bases of the junction unmatched. The germline gives CDR1 LGHNA, CDR2 YNFKEQ. The CDR3 runs to 16 residues. The chain's CDR3 is CASSLGGAGSYNEQFF. CDR3 nucleotide sequence: TGTGCCAGCAGCCTAGGGGGCGCTGGCTCCTACAATGAGCAGTTCTTC.

The chain links TRBV4-3 to TRBJ1-2; maybe TRBD1 (6 bases). The CDR3 covers 14 residues. The V end lost 1 base, the J end lost 6 bases, and 12 bases lay between the germline ends. In germline, CDR1 is LGHNA, CDR2 YSLEER. CDR3 bases: TGCGCCAGCAGCCAAGCAATAAGGGGGGATGGCTACACCTTC. It encodes CASSQAIRGDGYTF.

The V and J genes are TRBV19 and TRBJ1-5; possibly TRBD1 for D (5 bases). The CDR3 loop spans 16 amino acids. Germline CDR1 and CDR2: LNHDA and SQIVND (reference sequence). Trimming pared 1 base from V and 0 bases from J, leaving 10 bases between. The CDR3 sequence: CASSIGSGNSNQPQHF. CDR3 DNA: TGTGCCAGTAGTATAGGGTCAGGGAATAGCAATCAGCCCCAGCATTTT.

This clone was seen only once. The chain carries TRBV7-8 and TRBJ1-2; tentatively, D is TRBD1 (6 bases). The CDR3 length is 14 residues. From germline, CDR1 is SGHVS and CDR2 FQNEAQ. V lost 1 base, J lost 7 bases, and 13 bases lay in between. In DNA form, the CDR3 reads TGTGCCAGCAGCTTAGAGGCAGGGGAAGTTGGCTACACCTTC. Protein sequence: CASSLEAGEVGYTF. Complete variable domain (other parts from reference TRBV7-8 and TRBJ1-2): GAGVSQSPRYKVAKRGQDVALRCDPISGHVSLFWYQQALGQGPEFLTYFQNEAQLDKSGLPSDRFFAERPEGSVSTLKIQRTQQEDSAVYLCASSLEAGEVGYTFGSGTRLTVV.

The chain carries TRBV3-1 (or the pseudogene TRBV3-2) and TRBJ2-5, with unresolved D. The V and J ends lost 1 base and 5 bases respectively, with 11 bases between them. The CDR3 covers 14 residues. In germline, CDR1 is LGHDT, CDR2 YNNKEL (reference sequence). The CDR3 loop is CASSQGGVMETQYF. CDR3 bases: TGTGCCAGCAGCCAAGGGGGTGTAATGGAGACCCAGTACTTC.

This sequence joins TRBV18 and TRBJ2-1; the match to TRBD1 covers 10 bases. V shed 5 bases, J shed 8 bases, and the junction held 0 bases outside the gene matches. The CDR3 runs to 12 residues. The germline CDR1 and CDR2 sequences are KGHSH and LQKENI. In DNA, the CDR3 is TGTGCCAGCTCAGGGACAGGGGATGAGCAGTTCTTC. The encoded protein is CASSGTGDEQFF.

The chain employs TRBV6-1 and TRBJ1-1; D ambiguous. Germline V CDR1 and CDR2: MNHNS, SASEGT. There are 14 residues in the CDR3. Trimming took off 0 bases at V and 1 base at J, with 6 bases between the two ends. The CDR3 DNA reads as TGTGCCAGCAGTGAAGCTCGACCGAACACTGAAGCTTTCTTT. As protein: CASSEARPNTEAFF.

V is TRBV5-5 and J is TRBJ2-7; no firm D call. Germline CDR1 reads SGHKS; CDR2 reads YYEKEE (reference sequence). This CDR3 has 16 amino acids. Trimming shortened V by 3 bases and J by 3 bases, and 19 bases separated the two germline ends. CDR3 bases: TGTGCCAGCAGCTCGCCGGAAACCCTCAAGGACTACGAGCAGTACTTC. Protein sequence: CASSSPETLKDYEQYF.

The chain recombines TRBV3-1 (or the pseudogene TRBV3-2) with TRBJ2-7, with D possibly called TRBD1 or TRBD2 (5 bases each). Trimming took off 1 base at V and 7 bases at J, with 8 bases between the two ends. Germline V gene lookup returns CDR1 LGHDT and CDR2 YNNKEL (reference sequence). This CDR3 comprises 12 residues. The CDR3 region has the DNA TGTGCCAGCAGCCAAGGGGGGAGAGAGCAGTACTTC. This encodes CASSQGGREQYF.

A few counts support this clone. The genes are TRBV5-1 and TRBJ2-3, with TRBD2 identical over 9 bases. Germline V gives CDR1 SGHRS, CDR2 YFSETQ. With 0 bases clipped from V and 2 bases from J, the junction kept 7 bases outside the gene matches. The CDR3 has 17 amino acids. The CDR3 region has the DNA TGCGCCAGCAGCTTGGACTATGCGGGGGGGTCCACAGATACGCAGTATTTT. This encodes CASSLDYAGGSTDTQYF.

This clone turned up a few times. J is TRBJ1-2 and V is TRBV9; 10 bases agree with TRBD1. The CDR3 totals 15 residues. In germline, CDR1 is SGDLS, CDR2 YYNGEE. V lost 2 bases, J lost 5 bases, and 6 bases stayed unmatched. Here the CDR3 reads CASSVGTGAPYGYTF. For the CDR3, the DNA is TGTGCCAGCAGCGTCGGGACAGGGGCCCCATATGGCTACACCTTC.

This chain connects TRBV7-9 to TRBJ1-2; 10 bases fit TRBD1. Germline CDR1 SEHNR, CDR2 FQNEAQ (reference sequence). The CDR3 totals 17 residues. The V gene end was trimmed by 5 bases and the J gene end by 7 bases; junction bases not matched to a gene: 16. The CDR3 loop is CASSRATGQGMGSGYTF. CDR3 nucleotide sequence: TGTGCCAGCAGCCGAGCTACGGGACAGGGGATGGGGAGTGGCTACACCTTC.

Only a few counts were recorded for this clone. The chain combines TRBV14 with TRBJ2-7; D not certain. This CDR3 comprises 9 residues. CDR1 is SGHDN and CDR2 is FVKESK in the germline V gene. The CDR3 bases are TGTGAACCCTATGACGAGCAGTACTTC. Translation: CEPYDEQYF.

This chain connects TRBV19 to TRBJ1-6, with 9 bases aligning to TRBD1. This CDR3 has 16 amino acids. The ends lost 4 bases at V and 6 bases at J; junction bases unmatched: 7. Germline CDR1 LNHDA, CDR2 SQIVND (reference sequence). The CDR3 here is CASSTHPGQGNSPLHF. CDR3 sequence (DNA): TGTGCCAGTAGTACCCATCCGGGACAGGGTAATTCACCCCTCCACTTT.

J is TRBJ2-2 and V is TRBV5-1; D gene unclear. Looked up from germline, CDR1 is SGHRS and CDR2 is YFSETQ. With 1 base removed from V and 2 bases from J, the gap between germline ends came to 0 bases. This CDR3 region has 12 residues. CDR3 bases: TGCGCCAGCAGCTTGAACACCGGGGAGCTGTTTTTT. It yields the protein CASSLNTGELFF.

This chain joins TRBV6-6 and TRBJ1-1; 8 positions match TRBD1. Germline V gene sequence: CDR1 MNHNY, CDR2 SVGAGI (reference sequence). V lost 5 bases to trimming and J lost 0 bases; unmatched junction nucleotides: 2. This CDR3 has 14 residues. The CDR3 reads CASSPTGVNTEAFF. The CDR3 bases are TGTGCCAGCAGTCCGACAGGGGTGAACACTGAAGCTTTCTTT.